This TCR beta chain came from a study of human T cells and chemical hapten exposure. Study in general: Patch tests delivered 0.01% DPC to the upper back and were evaluated at 6 days. The patient population, which was mostly female, had alopecia areata, totalis or universalis. Findings of the study overall: No change in TCRs above 1 in 1000 frequency was produced by DPC sensitization. Alopecia in all donors means immunity may differ from healthy individuals.

The V and J ends lost 4 bases and 7 bases respectively, with 19 bases between them. This CDR3 has 15 amino acids. Germline CDR1 MDHEN, CDR2 SYDVKM. TCRdb ran MiXCR on the RACE reads and lists one entry per CDR3 protein. The repertoire holds over 70,000 distinct CDR3 sequences, with approximately 9% as singletons. This clonotype appeared a few times. Antigen unknown. Time point here: patch test 2, 6 weeks after DPC sensitization. This sample's treatment: therapeutic diphenylcyclopropenone sensitization with weekly scalp DPC. The material was whole blood, obtained in connection with sensitization to the hapten diphenylcyclopropenone (DPC). The V call is TRBV28, the J call TRBJ1-1, with D possibly being TRBD1 (6 bases). The receptor was isolated from a woman aged 45-65 years with alopecia areata. Some clones in this sample may be carry-over from other donors' samples. The CDR3 sequence is CASSSKGTREGEAFF. The CDR3 DNA sequence: TGTGCCAGCAGTTCCAAGGGGACACGTGAAGGTGAAGCTTTCTTT.